This T cell receptor beta chain emerged from a study of blood T cells in healthy people across ages (dated by TCRdb to 2014 to 2015). About the study as a whole: Template switching captured roughly one uniquely barcoded TCR beta cDNA molecule per two T cells in model experiments. Two additional independent replicas of 1 million unique cDNA reads from the same blood draw were analyzed for two donors (one aged 18 to 30 and one aged 80 or older). To avoid experimental bias, donors of different ages were spread randomly across the sequencing lanes. The donors were divided into four age groups: young (average around 16 years), middle-aged (around 41), aged (62) and long-lived (roughly 82). To track age-related changes in TCR beta repertoire diversity, the study relied on deep sequencing normalized with unique cDNA molecular identifiers. Overall study results and their limits: Estimates of total diversity based on one million sequenced T cells were regarded as lower bounds and as underestimates. The CMV infection status of donors was not known, potentially confounding age-related changes in expanded clonotypes. Observed TCR beta diversity per million T cells fell roughly linearly with age, and a significant reduction was already apparent by age roughly 40. Because profiling used bulk unsorted PBMCs, naive and antigen-experienced compartments could not be compared conclusively. Compared with the aged group, the long-lived group had more naive CD4+ T cells, fewer expanded clones and increased TCR diversity, a pattern suggesting age selection. Observed TCR beta diversity correlated strongly with the percentage of naive T cells measured by flow cytometry.

Libraries were prepared through 5' RACE. This sample was sequenced with an Illumina HiSeq 2500. A second roughly 7 to 12 cycle PCR used a sample-barcoded 5' primer and a J-beta primer mix. A template-switch 5' adaptor carrying 12 random nucleotides introduced a unique molecular identifier onto each TCR beta cDNA molecule. At least 2.5 million CDR3-containing paired-end reads were obtained from each sample. First-strand cDNA was synthesized from all RNA with the Mint cDNA synthesis kit, primed by a TRBC-specific oligonucleotide. Following uracil-DNA glycosylase treatment, all cDNA underwent a first 18-cycle PCR with the universal primers M1SS and BC2_uni_R. The paper's processing steps were these. For normalization, 1 million high-quality reads, each with a distinct molecular identifier, were randomly selected from each sample. Instead of being binned into consensus sequences, reads with shared molecular identifiers were discarded. MiTCR, with a Q25 quality threshold and the strictest error-elimination algorithm, was used for CDR3 identification, clonotype clustering and error correction. A nonparametric unseen species model using Euler transformation provided a lower-bound estimate of total TCR beta diversity. TCRdb passed the public sequencing reads through fastp at Q25 and MiXCR, retaining productive beta sequences. Rows matching on CDR3 protein sequence are summarized as one entry with the most common DNA and genes. TCRdb's processing, not the study's, gives the V and J calls here. The sample profile shows roughly 800,000 distinct CDR3 sequences; roughly 64% of them were found once. Jointly, the top ten make up approximately 21% of the sample.

A word on this clonotype: No antigen is known for it. A single base separates this from a much larger clone, so it may be a read error.

The CDR3 sequence holds 15 residues, the cysteine and phenylalanine included. Left in the record is the CDR3 DNA by itself, 45 bases read in frame from the first base. The germline V gene gives CDR1 as SQVTM and CDR2 as ANQGSEA. The donors were 40 or so Caucasian individuals from Russia, aged roughly 6 to 100 years, who were systemically healthy. Ten milliliters of peripheral blood were drawn from each donor into EDTA-treated Vacutainer tubes. Ficoll-Paque density-gradient centrifugation was used to isolate PBMCs, with at least 6.5 million per sample. Trizol reagent was used to extract total RNA from PBMCs, with at least 5 micrograms per sample. Naive CD45RAhigh/CD27high T cell percentages were measured by flow cytometry on a PBMC aliquot from every donor.

Recombination connected TRBV29-1 to TRBJ2-3; the junction holds 12 bases that match TRBD2. The sequencing input was blood. The receptor comes from a man aged 25 to 40 in good health. CDR3 sequence: CSASGRAGPTDAQYF. The sequence in DNA is TGCAGCGCTAGCGGGAGGGCCGGTCCTACAGATGCGCAGTATTTT.